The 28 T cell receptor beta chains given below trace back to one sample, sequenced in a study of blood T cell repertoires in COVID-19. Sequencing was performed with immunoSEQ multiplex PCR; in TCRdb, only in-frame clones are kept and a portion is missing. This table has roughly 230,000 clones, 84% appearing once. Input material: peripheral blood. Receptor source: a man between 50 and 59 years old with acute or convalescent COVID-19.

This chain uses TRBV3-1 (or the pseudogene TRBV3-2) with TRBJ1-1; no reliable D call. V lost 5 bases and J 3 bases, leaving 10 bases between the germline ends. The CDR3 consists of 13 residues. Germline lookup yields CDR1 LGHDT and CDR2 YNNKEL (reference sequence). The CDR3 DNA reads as TGTGCCAGCAGCAGCTACGGGGACACTGAAGCTTTCTTT. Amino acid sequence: CASSSYGDTEAFF.

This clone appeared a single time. This chain's CDR3 is CASSTTSGSYETQYF. The CDR3 coding sequence is TGTGCCAGCAGCACAACTAGCGGGAGCTACGAGACCCAGTACTTC. The chain links TRBV7-3 to TRBJ2-5, with 11 bases lining up with TRBD2. Germline CDR1 and CDR2: SGHTA and FQGTGA. With 5 bases clipped from V and 5 bases from J, the junction kept 7 bases outside the gene matches. The CDR3 is 15 residues long. Based on the CDR3 plus reference TRBV7-3 and TRBJ2-5, the full variable domain is GAGVSQTPSNKVTEKGKYVELRCDPISGHTALYWYRQSLGQGPEFLIYFQGTGAADDSGLPNDRFFAVRPEGSVSTLKIQRTERGDSAVYLCASSTTSGSYETQYFGPGTRLLVL.

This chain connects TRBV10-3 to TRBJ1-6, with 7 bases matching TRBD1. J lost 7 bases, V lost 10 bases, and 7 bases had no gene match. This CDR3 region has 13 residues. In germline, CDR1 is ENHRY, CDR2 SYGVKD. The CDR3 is CATSRDRNSPLHF. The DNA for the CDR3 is TGTGCCACCTCCCGGGACAGAAATTCACCCCTCCACTTT.

CDR3 nucleotides: TGTGCCTCCAGGGAGGGACAGGAAGCGTATAGCAATCAGCCCCAGCATTTT. It yields the protein CASREGQEAYSNQPQHF. The chain combines TRBV27 with TRBJ1-5; 8 positions match TRBD1. The CDR3 extends over 17 amino acids. Losses at the gene ends were 11 bases for V and 0 bases for J; bases not matched to a gene: 15. Germline V gives CDR1 MNHEY, CDR2 SMNVEV (reference sequence).

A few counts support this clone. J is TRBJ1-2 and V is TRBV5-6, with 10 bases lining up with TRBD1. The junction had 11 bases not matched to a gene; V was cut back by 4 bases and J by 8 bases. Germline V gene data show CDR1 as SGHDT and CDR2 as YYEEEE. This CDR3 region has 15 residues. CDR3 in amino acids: CASSLTTGGANGYTF. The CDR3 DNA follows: TGTGCCAGCAGCCTGACGACAGGGGGCGCGAACGGCTACACCTTC.

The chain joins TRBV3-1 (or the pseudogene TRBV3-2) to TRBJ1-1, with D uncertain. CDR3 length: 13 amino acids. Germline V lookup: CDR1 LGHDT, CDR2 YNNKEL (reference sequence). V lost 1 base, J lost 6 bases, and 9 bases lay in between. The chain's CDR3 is CASSQVSGSEAFF. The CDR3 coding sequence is TGTGCCAGCAGCCAAGTATCCGGGTCTGAAGCTTTCTTT.

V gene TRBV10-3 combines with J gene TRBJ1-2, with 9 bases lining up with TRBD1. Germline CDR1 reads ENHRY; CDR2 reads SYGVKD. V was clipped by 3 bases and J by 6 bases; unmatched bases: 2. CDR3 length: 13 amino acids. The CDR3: CAISERQGDGYTF. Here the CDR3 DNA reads TGTGCCATCAGTGAAAGACAGGGGGATGGCTACACCTTC.

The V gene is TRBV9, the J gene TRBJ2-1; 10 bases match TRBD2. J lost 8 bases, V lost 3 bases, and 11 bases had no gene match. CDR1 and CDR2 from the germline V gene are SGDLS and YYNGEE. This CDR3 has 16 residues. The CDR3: CASSAPSGSLLDEQFF. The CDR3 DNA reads TGTGCCAGCAGCGCACCTAGCGGGAGCCTGTTGGATGAGCAGTTCTTC. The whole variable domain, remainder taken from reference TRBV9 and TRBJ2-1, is DSGVTQTPKHLITATGQRVTLRCSPRSGDLSVYWYQQSLDQGLQFLIQYYNGEERAKGNILERFSAQQFPDLHSELNLSSLELGDSALYFCASSAPSGSLLDEQFFGPGTRLTVL.

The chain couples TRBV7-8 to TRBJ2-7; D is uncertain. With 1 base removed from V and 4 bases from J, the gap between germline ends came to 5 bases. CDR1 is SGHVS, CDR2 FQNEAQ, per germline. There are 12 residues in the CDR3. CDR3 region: CASSLEEYEQYF. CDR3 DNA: TGTGCCAGCAGCTTAGAAGAGTACGAGCAGTACTTC.

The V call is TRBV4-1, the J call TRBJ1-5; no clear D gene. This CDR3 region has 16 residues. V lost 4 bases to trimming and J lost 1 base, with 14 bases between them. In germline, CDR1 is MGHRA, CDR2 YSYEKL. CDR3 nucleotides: TGCGCCAGCAGCCTCGATAGTCCCTGGAGCAATCAGCCCCAGCATTTT. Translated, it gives CASSLDSPWSNQPQHF.

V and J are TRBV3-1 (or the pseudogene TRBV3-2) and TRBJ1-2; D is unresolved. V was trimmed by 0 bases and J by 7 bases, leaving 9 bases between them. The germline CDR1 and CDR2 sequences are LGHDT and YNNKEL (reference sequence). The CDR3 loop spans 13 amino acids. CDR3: CASSQDEGGGYTF. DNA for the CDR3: TGTGCCAGCAGCCAAGACGAGGGAGGTGGCTACACCTTC.

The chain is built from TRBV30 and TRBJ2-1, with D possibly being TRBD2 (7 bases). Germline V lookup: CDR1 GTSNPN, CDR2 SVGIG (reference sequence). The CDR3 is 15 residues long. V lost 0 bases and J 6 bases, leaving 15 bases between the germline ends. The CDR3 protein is CAWSVGGARTNEQFF. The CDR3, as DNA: TGTGCCTGGAGTGTAGGGGGGGCCCGTACCAATGAGCAGTTCTTC.

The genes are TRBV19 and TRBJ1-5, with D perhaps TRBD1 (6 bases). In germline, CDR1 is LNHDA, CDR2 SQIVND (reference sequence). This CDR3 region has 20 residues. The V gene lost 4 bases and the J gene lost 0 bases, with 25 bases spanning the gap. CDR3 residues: CASSTRLDSLLGYSNQPQHF. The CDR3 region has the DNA TGTGCCAGTAGTACCCGCCTGGACAGTCTGTTGGGGTATAGCAATCAGCCCCAGCATTTT.

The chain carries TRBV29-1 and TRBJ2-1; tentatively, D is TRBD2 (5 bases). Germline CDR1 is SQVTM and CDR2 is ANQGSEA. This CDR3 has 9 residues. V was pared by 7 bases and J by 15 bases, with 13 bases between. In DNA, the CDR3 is TGCAGCGACGACTATAAAGCGTTCTTC. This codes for CSDDYKAFF.

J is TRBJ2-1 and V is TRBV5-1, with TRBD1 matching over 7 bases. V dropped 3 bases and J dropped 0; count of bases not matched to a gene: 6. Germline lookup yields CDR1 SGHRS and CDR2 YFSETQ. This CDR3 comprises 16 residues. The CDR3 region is CASSWTGQSSYNEQFF. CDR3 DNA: TGCGCCAGCAGCTGGACGGGACAGAGCTCCTACAATGAGCAGTTCTTC. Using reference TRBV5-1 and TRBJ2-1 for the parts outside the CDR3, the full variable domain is KAGVTQTPRYLIKTRGQQVTLSCSPISGHRSVSWYQQTPGQGLQFLFEYFSETQRNKGNFPGRFSGRQFSNSRSEMNVSTLELGDSALYLCASSWTGQSSYNEQFFGPGTRLTVL.

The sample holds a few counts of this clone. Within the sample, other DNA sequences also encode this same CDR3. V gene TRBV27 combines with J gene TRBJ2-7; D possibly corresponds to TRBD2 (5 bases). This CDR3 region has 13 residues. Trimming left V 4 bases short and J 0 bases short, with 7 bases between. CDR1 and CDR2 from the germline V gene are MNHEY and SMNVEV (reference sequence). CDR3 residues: CASSSGISYEQYF. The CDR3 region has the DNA TGTGCCAGCAGTTCGGGGATCTCCTACGAGCAGTACTTC.

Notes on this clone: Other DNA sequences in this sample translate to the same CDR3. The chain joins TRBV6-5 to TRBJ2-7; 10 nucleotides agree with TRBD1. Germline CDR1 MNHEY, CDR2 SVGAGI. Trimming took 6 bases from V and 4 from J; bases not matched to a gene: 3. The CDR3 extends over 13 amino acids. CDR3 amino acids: CASSRDRGYEQYF. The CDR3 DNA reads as TGTGCCAGCAGCCGGGACAGGGGTTACGAGCAGTACTTC.

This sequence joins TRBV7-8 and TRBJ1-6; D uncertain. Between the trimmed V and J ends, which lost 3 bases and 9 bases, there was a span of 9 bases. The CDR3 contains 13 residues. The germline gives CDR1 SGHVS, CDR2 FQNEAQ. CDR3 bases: TGTGCCAGCAGCTTCGCGCTTCGTTCACCCCTCCACTTT. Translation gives CASSFALRSPLHF. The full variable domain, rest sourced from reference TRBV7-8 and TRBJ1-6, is GAGVSQSPRYKVAKRGQDVALRCDPISGHVSLFWYQQALGQGPEFLTYFQNEAQLDKSGLPSDRFFAERPEGSVSTLKIQRTQQEDSAVYLCASSFALRSPLHFGNGTRLTVT.

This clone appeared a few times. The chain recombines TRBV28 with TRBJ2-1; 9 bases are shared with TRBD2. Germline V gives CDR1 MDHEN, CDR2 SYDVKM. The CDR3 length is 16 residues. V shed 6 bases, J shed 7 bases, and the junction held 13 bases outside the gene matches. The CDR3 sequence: CASSQPLAGNSNEQFF. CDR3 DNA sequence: TGTGCCAGCAGCCAACCCCTAGCGGGAAACTCGAATGAGCAGTTCTTC. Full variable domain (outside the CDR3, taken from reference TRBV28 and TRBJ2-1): DVKVTQSSRYLVKRTGEKVFLECVQDMDHENMFWYRQDPGLGLRLIYFSYDVKMKEKGDIPEGYSVSREKKERFSLILESASTNQTSMYLCASSQPLAGNSNEQFFGPGTRLTVL.

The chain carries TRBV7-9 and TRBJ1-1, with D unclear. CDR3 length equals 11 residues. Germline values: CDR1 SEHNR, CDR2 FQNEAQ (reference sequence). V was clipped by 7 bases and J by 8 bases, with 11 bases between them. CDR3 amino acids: CASTPQAEAFF. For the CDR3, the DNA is TGTGCCAGCACCCCCCAGGCCGAAGCTTTCTTT.

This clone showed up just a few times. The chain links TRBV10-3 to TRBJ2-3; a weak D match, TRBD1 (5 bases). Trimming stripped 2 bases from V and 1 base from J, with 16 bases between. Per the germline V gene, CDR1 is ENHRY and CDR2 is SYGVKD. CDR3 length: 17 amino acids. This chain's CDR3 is CAISEPVGLRGTDTQYF. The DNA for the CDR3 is TGTGCCATCAGTGAGCCCGTAGGTCTCAGGGGCACAGATACGCAGTATTTT.

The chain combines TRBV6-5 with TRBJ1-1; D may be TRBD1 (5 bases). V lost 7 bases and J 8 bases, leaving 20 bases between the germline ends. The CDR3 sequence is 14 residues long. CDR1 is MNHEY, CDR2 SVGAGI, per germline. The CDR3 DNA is TGTGCCAGCACCTCCGGAGCGGGGCTGATAGAAGCTTTCTTT. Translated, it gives CASTSGAGLIEAFF.

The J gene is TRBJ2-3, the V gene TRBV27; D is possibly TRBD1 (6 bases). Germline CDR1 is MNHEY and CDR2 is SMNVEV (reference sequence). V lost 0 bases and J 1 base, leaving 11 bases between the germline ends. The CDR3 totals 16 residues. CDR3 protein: CASSLSWGRGTDTQYF. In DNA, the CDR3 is TGTGCCAGCAGTTTATCCTGGGGGCGGGGCACAGATACGCAGTATTTT.

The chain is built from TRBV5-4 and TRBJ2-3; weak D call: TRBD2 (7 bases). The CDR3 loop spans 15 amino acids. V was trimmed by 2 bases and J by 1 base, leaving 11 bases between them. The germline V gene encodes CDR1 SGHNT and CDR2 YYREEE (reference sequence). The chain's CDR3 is CASSFGGGRTDTQYF. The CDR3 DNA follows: TGTGCCAGCAGCTTTGGGGGGGGGCGCACAGATACGCAGTATTTT.

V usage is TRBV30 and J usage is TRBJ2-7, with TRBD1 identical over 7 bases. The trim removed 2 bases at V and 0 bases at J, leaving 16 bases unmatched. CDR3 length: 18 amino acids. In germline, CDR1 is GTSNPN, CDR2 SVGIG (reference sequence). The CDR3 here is CAWSLGSHRDSRSYEQYF. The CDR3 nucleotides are TGTGCCTGGAGTCTAGGGAGCCACCGGGACAGCCGCTCCTACGAGCAGTACTTC.

The DNA of the CDR3 is TGCGCCAGCAGCTTGGGGACCGGACAGGGTCGTCGTGGTGAAGCTTTCTTT. This gives the protein CASSLGTGQGRRGEAFF. This chain uses TRBV5-1 with TRBJ1-1, with 8 positions matching TRBD1. Trimming took 0 bases from V and 7 from J; bases not matched to a gene: 14. Germline CDR1 SGHRS, CDR2 YFSETQ. The CDR3 is 17 amino acids.

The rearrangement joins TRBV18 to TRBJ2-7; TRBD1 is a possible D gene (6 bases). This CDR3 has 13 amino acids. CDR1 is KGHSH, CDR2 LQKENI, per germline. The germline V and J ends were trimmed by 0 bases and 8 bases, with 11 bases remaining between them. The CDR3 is CASSPPGGRKQYF. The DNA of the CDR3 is TGTGCCAGCTCACCACCAGGGGGTCGGAAGCAGTACTTC. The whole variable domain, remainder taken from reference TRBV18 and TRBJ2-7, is NAGVMQNPRHLVRRRGQEARLRCSPMKGHSHVYWYRQLPEEGLKFMVYLQKENIIDESGMPKERFSAEFPKEGPSILRIQQVVRGDSAAYFCASSPPGGRKQYFGPGTRLTVT.

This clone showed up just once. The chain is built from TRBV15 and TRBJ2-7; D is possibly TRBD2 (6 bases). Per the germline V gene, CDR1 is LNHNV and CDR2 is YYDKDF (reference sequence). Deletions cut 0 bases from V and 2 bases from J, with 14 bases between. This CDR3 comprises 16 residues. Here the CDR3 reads CATSRDPGGNTYEQYF. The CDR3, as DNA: TGTGCCACCAGCAGAGATCCCGGCGGGAATACCTACGAGCAGTACTTC.